The 29 T cell receptor beta chains reported below all come from one sample, sequenced in a study of shared clonotypes between healthy human individuals. Generated by immunoSEQ multiplex PCR, the TCRdb table keeps only in-frame clones and is missing some. The sample yields about 450,000 clones, 75% to 85% seen once. Specimen: PBMCs. These receptor sequences come from a woman aged 40 to 50 in good health. Some clones in this sample may be carry-over from other donors' samples.

The rearrangement joins TRBV11-2 to TRBJ1-6; no firm D call. The ends were cut back, 3 bases at V and 6 bases at J, with 3 bases in the middle. The CDR3 is 12 residues long. The germline V gene has CDR1 SGHAT and CDR2 FQNNGV. The CDR3 spells CASSFGNSPLHF. The DNA for the CDR3 is TGTGCCAGCAGCTTCGGTAATTCACCCCTCCACTTT. The variable domain in full, with the rest retrieved from reference TRBV11-2 and TRBJ1-6, is EAGVAQSPRYKIIEKRQSVAFWCNPISGHATLYWYQQILGQGPKLLIQFQNNGVVDDSQLPKDRFSAERLKGVDSTLKIQPAKLEDSAVYLCASSFGNSPLHFGNGTRLTVT.

The rearrangement joins TRBV28 to TRBJ1-1; a weak D match, TRBD1 (6 bases). Germline V gene lookup returns CDR1 MDHEN and CDR2 SYDVKM. The germline V and J ends were trimmed by 3 bases and 4 bases, with 9 bases remaining between them. The CDR3 has 13 amino acids. The CDR3: CASSFGGPTEAFF. The CDR3 bases are TGTGCCAGCAGTTTCGGGGGGCCCACTGAAGCTTTCTTT. The full variable domain, completed using reference TRBV28 and TRBJ1-1, is DVKVTQSSRYLVKRTGEKVFLECVQDMDHENMFWYRQDPGLGLRLIYFSYDVKMKEKGDIPEGYSVSREKKERFSLILESASTNQTSMYLCASSFGGPTEAFFGQGTRLTVV.

The chain carries TRBV6-5 and TRBJ2-5; D is tentatively TRBD1 or TRBD2 (5 bases each). The germline V gene has CDR1 MNHEY and CDR2 SVGAGI. Trimming stripped 6 bases from V and 4 bases from J, with 12 bases between. The CDR3 spans 13 residues. CDR3 in DNA: TGTGCCAGCAGGGGAGACAGCGCAGAGACCCAGTACTTC. The encoded protein is CASRGDSAETQYF.

For this clone: Other DNA sequences from this sample encode an identical CDR3 as well. CDR3 DNA sequence: TGTGCCAGCAGCTTAAGGGGCGGGAGGAACACCGGGGAGCTGTTTTTT. Encoded protein: CASSLRGGRNTGELFF. J is TRBJ2-2 and V is TRBV7-2; 7 positions match TRBD2. CDR1 SGHTA and CDR2 FQGNSA come from the germline V gene. The V segment lost 2 bases and the J segment 1 base; nucleotides outside the gene matches: 4. This CDR3 comprises 16 residues. Full variable domain (remainder filled in from reference TRBV7-2 and TRBJ2-2): GAGVSQSPSNKVTEKGKDVELRCDPISGHTALYWYRQSLGQGLEFLIYFQGNSAPDKSGLPSDRFSAERTGGSVSTLTIQRTQQEDSAVYLCASSLRGGRNTGELFFGEGSRLTVL.

This clone has a handful of counts. The rearrangement uses TRBV2 and TRBJ1-2; the match to TRBD1 covers 8 bases. V lost 5 bases to trimming and J lost 7 bases; unmatched junction nucleotides: 6. CDR3 length equals 13 residues. Germline V gives CDR1 SNHLY, CDR2 FYNNEI. Written as DNA, the CDR3 is TGTGCCAGCAGTTGGACAGGGACGGGTGGCTACACCTTC. Encoded protein: CASSWTGTGGYTF.

The chain combines TRBV25-1 with TRBJ1-1; D is undetermined. CDR3 length: 12 residues. CDR1 is MGHDK, CDR2 SYGVNS, per germline. Trimming left V 2 bases short and J 5 bases short, with 6 bases between. CDR3 DNA sequence: TGTGCCAGCAGTGAACATGGGACTGAAGCTTTCTTT. Its protein product is CASSEHGTEAFF.

The V and J genes are TRBV19 and TRBJ2-3, with TRBD2 identical over 10 bases. There are 15 residues in the CDR3. The V segment lost 5 bases and the J segment 5 bases; nucleotides outside the gene matches: 7. In germline, CDR1 is LNHDA, CDR2 SQIVND (reference sequence). CDR3 sequence: CASSQTSGIGDTQYF. The CDR3 nucleotides read TGTGCCAGTAGTCAAACTAGCGGGATCGGAGATACGCAGTATTTT.

This sequence joins TRBV5-1 and TRBJ1-5, with TRBD1 identical over 12 bases. Trimming at V came to 0 bases and at J to 7 bases, leaving 5 bases not matched to a gene. CDR3 length: 16 residues. The germline V gene encodes CDR1 SGHRS and CDR2 YFSETQ. The CDR3 nucleotides read TGCGCCAGCAGCTTGGGGGGACAGGGGGCTTCCCAGCCCCAGCATTTT. It translates to CASSLGGQGASQPQHF.

The V gene is TRBV28, the J gene TRBJ2-7, with 8 bases matching TRBD2. Germline CDR1 reads MDHEN; CDR2 reads SYDVKM. The CDR3 is made up of 15 amino acids. Trimming removed 7 bases from V and 0 bases from J; junction bases left unmatched: 8. Here the CDR3 DNA reads TGTGCCAGCACTACGGCGAGCGGGAGCTCCTACGAGCAGTACTTC. Translated, it gives CASTTASGSSYEQYF.

The chain employs TRBV5-1 and TRBJ2-3; 7 nucleotides line up with TRBD1. V dropped 4 bases and J dropped 4; count of bases not matched to a gene: 9. The CDR3 loop spans 15 amino acids. Germline V gives CDR1 SGHRS, CDR2 YFSETQ. The CDR3 here is CASSPGNRGADTQYF. The CDR3 nucleotides read TGCGCCAGCAGCCCGGGTAACAGGGGCGCAGATACGCAGTATTTT.

J is TRBJ2-5 and V is TRBV5-6, with D maybe TRBD1 (8 bases). The CDR3 length is 16 residues. Germline V gene lookup returns CDR1 SGHDT and CDR2 YYEEEE. Trimming pared 1 base from V and 2 bases from J, leaving 15 bases between. The CDR3 sequence is CASSLPTQGGQETQYF. CDR3 coding DNA: TGTGCCAGCAGCTTGCCCACACAGGGGGGGCAAGAGACCCAGTACTTC.

The J gene is TRBJ2-1, the V gene TRBV19; TRBD2 matches at 15 bases. Trimming cost V 4 bases and J 6 bases; bases outside gene matches: 10. The CDR3 runs 18 residues. Per germline, CDR1 LNHDA and CDR2 SQIVND (reference sequence). The CDR3 sequence: CASSSPGLAGGRGNEQFF. As DNA, the CDR3 is TGTGCCAGTAGTAGCCCGGGACTAGCGGGAGGACGTGGCAATGAGCAGTTCTTC.

The genes are TRBV30 and TRBJ1-4; possibly TRBD1 for D (5 bases). In germline, CDR1 is GTSNPN, CDR2 SVGIG (reference sequence). V dropped 4 bases and J dropped 3 bases, with 9 bases sitting between them. This CDR3 region has 13 residues. CDR3 nucleotide sequence: TGTGCCTGGACTCAGGGACCTAATGAAAAACTGTTTTTT. Translated: CAWTQGPNEKLFF.

The rearrangement uses TRBV7-2 and TRBJ1-3, with a weak D call TRBD1 (6 bases). Germline CDR1 is SGHTA and CDR2 is FQGNSA. The CDR3 runs to 15 residues. Trimming left V 1 base short and J 1 base short, with 8 bases between. The CDR3 sequence is CASSLGQGSGNTIYF. In DNA form, the CDR3 reads TGTGCCAGCAGCTTAGGGCAGGGGTCTGGAAACACCATATATTTT. Based on the CDR3 plus reference TRBV7-2 and TRBJ1-3, the full variable domain is GAGVSQSPSNKVTEKGKDVELRCDPISGHTALYWYRQSLGQGLEFLIYFQGNSAPDKSGLPSDRFSAERTGGSVSTLTIQRTQQEDSAVYLCASSLGQGSGNTIYFGEGSWLTVV.

This clone was found a few times. This chain uses TRBV15 with TRBJ2-7; D gene uncertain. The CDR3 contains 13 residues. V lost 1 base and J lost 1, with 5 bases in between. Germline lookup yields CDR1 LNHNV and CDR2 YYDKDF (reference sequence). CDR3 sequence (DNA): TGTGCCACCAGCAGAGGGATTTCCTACGAGCAGTACTTC. Encoded protein: CATSRGISYEQYF. Full variable domain (rest looked up from reference TRBV15 and TRBJ2-7): DAMVIQNPRYQVTQFGKPVTLSCSQTLNHNVMYWYQQKSSQAPKLLFHYYDKDFNNEADTPDNFQSRRPNTSFCFLDIRSPGLGDTAMYLCATSRGISYEQYFGPGTRLTVT.

The V gene is TRBV18, the J gene TRBJ1-2; TRBD1 aligns across 7 bases. CDR1 is KGHSH and CDR2 is LQKENI in the germline V gene. V was clipped by 3 bases and J by 8 bases; unmatched bases: 9. This CDR3 is 14 amino acids long. The CDR3 sequence: CASSPSSDRAGYTF. CDR3 sequence (DNA): TGTGCCAGCTCACCTTCCTCCGACAGGGCCGGCTACACCTTC.

This clone was seen only a few times. The chain recombines TRBV9 with TRBJ1-4, with a possible D match to TRBD1 (5 bases). Trimming removed 3 bases from V and 5 bases from J, with 14 bases in between. The CDR3 totals 15 residues. Per germline, CDR1 SGDLS and CDR2 YYNGEE. CDR3 coding DNA: TGTGCCAGCAGCGCCCAGAGACAGACAAATGAAAAACTGTTTTTT. It is translated as CASSAQRQTNEKLFF. The whole variable domain, remainder taken from reference TRBV9 and TRBJ1-4, is DSGVTQTPKHLITATGQRVTLRCSPRSGDLSVYWYQQSLDQGLQFLIQYYNGEERAKGNILERFSAQQFPDLHSELNLSSLELGDSALYFCASSAQRQTNEKLFFGSGTQLSVL.

The chain links TRBV30 to TRBJ2-7; D not resolved. The CDR3 has 11 amino acids. V lost 1 base to trimming and J lost 3 bases, with 4 bases between them. CDR1 and CDR2 from the germline V gene are GTSNPN and SVGIG (reference sequence). The CDR3: CAWSAFYEQYF. Written as DNA, the CDR3 is TGTGCCTGGAGTGCCTTCTACGAGCAGTACTTC.

At least ten counts were recorded for this clone. In DNA, the CDR3 is TGTGCCAGTAGTGGGCGGGAAAGCGCTGGGGCCAACGTCCTGACTTTC. Translation gives CASSGRESAGANVLTF. The rearrangement links TRBV19 to TRBJ2-6; TRBD2 is a possible D gene (6 bases). Trimming removed 5 bases from V and 2 bases from J, with 13 bases in between. Germline lookup yields CDR1 LNHDA and CDR2 SQIVND (reference sequence). The CDR3 covers 16 residues. Full variable domain (missing parts from reference TRBV19 and TRBJ2-6): DGGITQSPKYLFRKEGQNVTLSCEQNLNHDAMYWYRQDPGQGLRLIYYSQIVNDFQKGDIAEGYSVSREKKESFPLTVTSAQKNPTAFYLCASSGRESAGANVLTFGAGSRLTVL.

A single count supports this clone. The V gene is TRBV27, the J gene TRBJ1-2, with 8 bases fitting TRBD1. Trimming removed 5 bases from V and 4 bases from J; junction bases left unmatched: 6. CDR3 size: 14 residues. Germline V gene sequence: CDR1 MNHEY, CDR2 SMNVEV (reference sequence). This CDR3 reads CASSSQGAGYGYTF. The CDR3 nucleotides are TGTGCCAGCAGTAGCCAGGGGGCGGGCTATGGCTACACCTTC.

This chain links TRBV6-5 with TRBJ1-3; 7 bases are shared with TRBD1. Germline V gives CDR1 MNHEY, CDR2 SVGAGI. CDR3 length: 15 residues. V lost 7 bases and J lost 0; bases outside the gene matches: 6. CDR3 loop: CASMRGTDSGNTIYF. The CDR3 nucleotides are TGTGCCAGCATGAGGGGGACAGACTCTGGAAACACCATATATTTT.

This chain links TRBV5-1 with TRBJ1-1, with D maybe TRBD1 (6 bases). The CDR3 has 13 amino acids. Germline V gene data show CDR1 as SGHRS and CDR2 as YFSETQ. The V and J ends lost 5 bases and 4 bases respectively, with 12 bases between them. The CDR3 DNA is TGCGCCAGCAGGGAGGGGGTTGGCACTGAAGCTTTCTTT. Encoded protein: CASREGVGTEAFF.

Remarks on this clone: Different DNA sequences within this sample yield the same CDR3. V and J are TRBV29-1 and TRBJ2-5; D gene ambiguous. The CDR3 has 11 residues. V gave up 4 bases and J gave up 2 bases, with 5 bases separating them. CDR1 is SQVTM and CDR2 is ANQGSEA in the germline V gene. CDR3 region: CSVGEQETQYF. As DNA, the CDR3 is TGCAGCGTTGGGGAACAAGAGACCCAGTACTTC.

This chain joins TRBV4-2 and TRBJ2-1, with 10 bases identical to TRBD2. Germline-derived CDR1 and CDR2 are LGHNA and YNFKEQ. V lost 3 bases to trimming and J lost 5 bases; unmatched junction nucleotides: 10. This CDR3 has 17 amino acids. CDR3 coding DNA: TGTGCCAGCAGCCAGAGCTTGCGGACTAGCGGTGACAATGAGCAGTTCTTC. Protein sequence: CASSQSLRTSGDNEQFF.

J is TRBJ2-5 and V is TRBV30; 8 bases line up with TRBD2. The tail of the sequence fits TRBJ2-7 better, so the J call may be wrong. This CDR3 contains 14 residues. Germline CDR1 reads GTSNPN; CDR2 reads SVGIG (reference sequence). The CDR3 region is CAWSATSVAYEQYF. The CDR3 DNA sequence: TGTGCCTGGAGTGCGACTAGCGTTGCCTACGAGCAGTACTTC.

The J gene is TRBJ2-7, the V gene TRBV4-3; D is undetermined. The CDR3 spans 14 residues. V lost 0 bases to trimming and J lost 4 bases, with 10 bases between them. From germline, CDR1 is LGHNA and CDR2 YSLEER. The CDR3 reads CASSQDPLVYEQYF. The CDR3 DNA sequence: TGCGCCAGCAGCCAAGACCCCTTGGTTTACGAGCAGTACTTC.

The CDR3 nucleotides are TGCGCCAGCAGCTTGGCCCCGGGCTATGGCTACACCTTC. Residues: CASSLAPGYGYTF. The chain joins TRBV5-1 to TRBJ1-2; D uncertain. The germline CDR1 and CDR2 sequences are SGHRS and YFSETQ. There are 13 residues in the CDR3. V was pared by 0 bases and J by 4 bases, with 7 bases between.

This clone came up once. This sequence joins TRBV7-3 and TRBJ2-5, with D possibly called TRBD1 or TRBD2 (6 bases each). V was clipped by 2 bases and J by 9 bases, with 13 bases between them. In germline, CDR1 is SGHTA, CDR2 FQGTGA. The CDR3 is 13 amino acids. The CDR3 region has the DNA TGTGCCAGCAGCTTAGTGACGGGGGCGGCCCAGTACTTC. It specifies CASSLVTGAAQYF.

V gene TRBV5-6 combines with J gene TRBJ2-4; the D gene is possibly TRBD1 (6 bases). The germline gives CDR1 SGHDT, CDR2 YYEEEE. With 3 bases removed from V and 0 bases from J, the gap between germline ends came to 13 bases. This CDR3 contains 16 residues. The CDR3 loop is CASSYRDNIAKNIQYF. In DNA, the CDR3 is TGTGCCAGCAGCTACCGGGACAACATAGCCAAAAACATTCAGTACTTC.